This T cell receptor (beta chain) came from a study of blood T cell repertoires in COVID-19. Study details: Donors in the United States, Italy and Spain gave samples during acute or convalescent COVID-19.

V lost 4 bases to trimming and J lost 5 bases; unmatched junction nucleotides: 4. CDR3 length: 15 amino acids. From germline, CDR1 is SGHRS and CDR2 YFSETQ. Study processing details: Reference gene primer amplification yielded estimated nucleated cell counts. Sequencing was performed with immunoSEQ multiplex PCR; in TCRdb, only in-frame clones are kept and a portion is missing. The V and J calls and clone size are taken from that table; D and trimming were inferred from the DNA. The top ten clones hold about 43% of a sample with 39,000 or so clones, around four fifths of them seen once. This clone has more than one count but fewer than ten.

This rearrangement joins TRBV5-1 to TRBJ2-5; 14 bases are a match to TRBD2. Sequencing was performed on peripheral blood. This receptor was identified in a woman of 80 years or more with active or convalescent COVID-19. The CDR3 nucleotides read TGCGCCAGCAGCATGACTAGCGGGAGGGAGGAGACCCAGTACTTC. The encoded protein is CASSMTSGREETQYF.